This entry concerns a single TCR beta chain. The second PCR ran about 6 to 12 cycles with a sample-barcoded 5' primer and J-beta primers. Each CDR3 protein is one row after TCRdb ran MiXCR on the 5' RACE reads. Of 700,000 to 800,000 distinct CDR3 sequences listed, around 40% are singletons. The V segment lost 6 bases and the J segment 8 bases; nucleotides outside the gene matches: 12. Germline V lookup: CDR1 MDHEN, CDR2 SYDVKM. The length of the CDR3 is 17 residues. These data come from a study of blood T cells in healthy people across ages. The receptor's source is a woman aged 55-70 years in good health. This chain uses TRBV28 with TRBJ2-1; 14 bases are shared with TRBD2. The specimen sequenced was blood. CDR3 sequence reads: CASSLPPGLAGADEQFF. In nucleotides, the CDR3 is TGTGCCAGCAGCCTACCGCCGGGACTAGCGGGAGCTGATGAGCAGTTCTTC.